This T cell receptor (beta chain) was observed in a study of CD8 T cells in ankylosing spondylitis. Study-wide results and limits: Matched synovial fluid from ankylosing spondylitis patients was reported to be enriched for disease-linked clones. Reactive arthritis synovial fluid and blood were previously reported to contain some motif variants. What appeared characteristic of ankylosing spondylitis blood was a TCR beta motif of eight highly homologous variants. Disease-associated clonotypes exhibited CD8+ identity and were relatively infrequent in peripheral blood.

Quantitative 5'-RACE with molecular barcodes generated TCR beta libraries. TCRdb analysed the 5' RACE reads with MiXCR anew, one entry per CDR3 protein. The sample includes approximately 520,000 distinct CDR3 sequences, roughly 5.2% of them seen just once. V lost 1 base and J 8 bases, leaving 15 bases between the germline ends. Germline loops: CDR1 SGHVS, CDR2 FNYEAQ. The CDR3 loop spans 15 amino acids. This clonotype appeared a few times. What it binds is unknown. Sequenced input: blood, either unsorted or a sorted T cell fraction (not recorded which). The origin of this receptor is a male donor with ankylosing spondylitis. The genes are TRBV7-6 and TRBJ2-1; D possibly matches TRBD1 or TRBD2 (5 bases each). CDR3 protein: CASSLVGTHLDEQFF. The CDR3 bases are TGTGCCAGCAGCTTAGTTGGGACCCATCTGGATGAGCAGTTCTTC.